The clone carrying this T cell receptor beta chain was detected once. CDR1 SGHAT and CDR2 FQNNGV come from the germline V gene. Trimming removed 0 bases from V and 3 bases from J, with 6 bases in between. This CDR3 is 14 amino acids long. TCRdb's copy holds only in-frame clones and misses some; the assay was immunoSEQ multiplex PCR. The data hold roughly 120,000 clones, with about 90% observed a single time. The sample belongs to a study of blood T cell repertoires in COVID-19. Study context: Some COVID-19 samples were acute and others convalescent; all came from the United States, Italy and Spain.

Sequencing used peripheral blood. The chain joins TRBV11-2 to TRBJ2-1; no firm D call. This TCR was recovered from a man in his forties or fifties with COVID-19, enrolled during active disease. In nucleotides, the CDR3 is TGTGCCAGCAGCTTAGATAGCAACTACAATGAGCAGTTCTTC. This encodes CASSLDSNYNEQFF.